This T cell receptor beta chain was sequenced for a study of molecular identifiers for immune sequencing clone quantification. General observations from the study: Naive cells had under 1% of molecules in clones above 20 RNA copies, effectors over 97%.

With listed TCR primers and previously described methods, bulk TCR libraries were prepared. In TCRdb, the PCR reads were re-called with MiXCR into one record per CDR3 protein. The sample holds around 470,000 distinct CDR3 sequences, around a fifth seen once. This clonotype was counted a few times. Antigen unknown. With 10%, 30% or 50% of RNA, about 17,000 to 1,000,000 naive CD8 T cells were sequenced. This CDR3 is built from 12 residues. V lost 4 bases, J lost 7 bases, and 9 bases lay in between. Germline values: CDR1 SGHDT, CDR2 YYEEEE. The chain couples TRBV5-6 to TRBJ2-1, with D maybe TRBD1 (5 bases). The source is a human donor in good health. Some libraries in this study had Jurkat cell RNA spiked in. Sequencing was carried out using naive CD8+ T cells from blood, with Jurkat cell RNA spiked in. Subset: FACS-sorted CD8+CD4-CCR7+CD45RA+ naive T cells. CDR3 protein: CASSTQGNEQFF. In nucleotides, the CDR3 is TGTGCCAGCAGCACTCAGGGAAATGAGCAGTTCTTC.